A selection of T cell receptor beta chains follows, all from one sample in a study of T cells in Graves' hyperthyroidism and ophthalmopathy. Via MiXCR, TCRdb re-called the multiplex PCR reads, giving one row per CDR3 protein. This table holds approximately 710,000 distinct CDR3 sequences, approximately 15% found once. The source material was blood. The receptors were gathered from a man aged 45-65 years with Graves' hyperthyroidism. Both conserved end residues are part of each CDR3.

j_gene,v_gene,CDR3aa
TRBJ2-5,TRBV7-2,CASSLVSSQETQYF
TRBJ2-7,TRBV6-1,CASTPGLRHFYEQYF
TRBJ1-1,TRBV10-2,CASSDYRSEAFF
TRBJ2-3,TRBV14,CASSQDRGTGGTDTQYF
TRBJ1-2,TRBV29-1,CSVERGQNYGYTF
TRBJ2-4,TRBV12-3/TRBV12-4,CASMSGVGNIQYF
TRBJ1-2,TRBV20-1,CSARDFYSGSTARRGRNYGYTF
TRBJ2-7,TRBV6-2/TRBV6-3,CASRPPGRGKYEQYF
TRBJ2-5,TRBV9,CASSVVQRSTRETQYF
TRBJ2-2,TRBV6-6,CASSYFLGQGTGELFF
TRBJ1-3,TRBV6-1,CASSEPFENTIYF
TRBJ2-7,TRBV10-3,CAIGTQVYEQYF
TRBJ1-5,TRBV5-8,CASSLVPSGDGQPQHF
TRBJ2-4,TRBV3-1,CASSHTGTSGSAAQYF
TRBJ1-1,TRBV10-3,CAITQGLDTEAFF
TRBJ2-7,TRBV30,CAWSPPGLPYEQYF
TRBJ1-4,TRBV9,CASSVGRQANEKLFF
TRBJ2-1,TRBV20-1,CSAGGEQFF
TRBJ2-1,TRBV7-6,CASSLVVEGLYNEQFF
TRBJ1-1,TRBV2,CASKLLNTEAFF
TRBJ2-5,TRBV19,CASSIRGRNRDYQETQYF
TRBJ1-2,TRBV2,CASSEGLGFWTF
TRBJ2-5,TRBV28,CASSLGGQEETQYF
TRBJ1-2,TRBV10-3,CAISDREVAGYGYTF
TRBJ2-5,TRBV6-1,CASSTSGQQQETQYF
TRBJ1-5,TRBV19,CASSIGLILLGNQPQHF